Below are 21 T cell receptor beta chains sequenced from a single sample in a study of CD8+ T cells in alopecia areata. RNA, once extracted, was reverse transcribed into cDNA for use as the sequencing template. The assay was immunoSEQ multiplex PCR, and TCRdb's table has in-frame clones only and misses some. The profile shows approximately 150,000 clones, approximately 45% of them singletons. The sequenced material came from CD4+ T cells sorted from blood. These receptors were taken from a human donor with alopecia areata.

The rearrangement joins TRBV2 to TRBJ2-7, with unresolved D. Trimming shortened V by 6 bases and J by 3 bases, and 6 bases separated the two germline ends. CDR1 is SNHLY and CDR2 is FYNNEI in the germline V gene. CDR3 size: 11 residues. CDR3 sequence reads: CASRGHYEQYF. DNA of the CDR3: TGTGCCAGCAGGGGCCACTACGAGCAGTACTTC.

The chain joins TRBV15 to TRBJ2-5, with D possibly TRBD1 on 6 matching bases. The J call may be mistaken, given a closer DNA end match to TRBJ2-7. In germline, CDR1 is LNHNV, CDR2 YYDKDF (reference sequence). The CDR3 spans 15 residues. Written as DNA, the CDR3 is TGTGCCACCAGCATGGCAGGGGCCGGCTCCTACGAGCAGTACTTC. Its protein product is CATSMAGAGSYEQYF.

The chain couples TRBV29-1 to TRBJ2-3; 9 bases are shared with TRBD1. Germline assignment: CDR1 SQVTM and CDR2 ANQGSEA. V shed 3 bases and J 1 base; nucleotides not matched to a gene: 8. The CDR3 extends over 16 amino acids. As DNA, the CDR3 is TGCAGCGTTGAGCAACAGGGGGCGCAGGGCACAGATACGCAGTATTTT. It specifies CSVEQQGAQGTDTQYF.

The gene calls are TRBV4-1 and TRBJ2-2; 9 bases match TRBD2. The length of the CDR3 is 16 residues. Trimming at V came to 1 base and at J to 7 bases, leaving 7 bases not matched to a gene. Germline loops: CDR1 MGHRA, CDR2 YSYEKL. The CDR3 protein is CASSQAWTSVGGELFF. CDR3 nucleotides: TGCGCCAGCAGCCAAGCTTGGACTAGCGTTGGCGGGGAGCTGTTTTTT.

The V gene is TRBV7-2, the J gene TRBJ2-1, with D unclear. V was clipped by 1 base and J by 4 bases, with 8 bases between them. Germline-derived CDR1 and CDR2 are SGHTA and FQGNSA. This CDR3 is built from 14 residues. The CDR3 sequence: CASSLVGTYNEQFF. CDR3 sequence (DNA): TGTGCCAGCAGCTTAGTGGGCACATACAATGAGCAGTTCTTC.

The chain is built from TRBV29-1 and TRBJ2-5; D possibly matches TRBD1 or TRBD2 (5 bases each). With 8 bases removed from V and 3 bases from J, the gap between germline ends came to 10 bases. CDR1 is SQVTM and CDR2 is ANQGSEA in the germline V gene. The CDR3 is 11 residues long. CDR3 in DNA: TGCAGCATGGGACCTAAAGAGACCCAGTACTTC. This translates into CSMGPKETQYF.

The genes are TRBV2 and TRBJ1-5, with D hard to call. CDR1 is SNHLY, CDR2 FYNNEI, per germline. The CDR3 contains 12 residues. V was shortened by 6 bases and J by 8 bases, with 11 bases between the two germline ends. The CDR3 here is CASRDDGKPQHF. The CDR3 DNA follows: TGTGCCAGCAGGGACGATGGAAAGCCCCAGCATTTT.

The J gene is TRBJ2-3, the V gene TRBV7-9; 7 nucleotides match TRBD1. V dropped 4 bases and J dropped 0; count of bases not matched to a gene: 4. Germline lookup yields CDR1 SEHNR and CDR2 FQNEAQ (reference sequence). This CDR3 region has 15 residues. The CDR3 loop reads CASSSNRGSTDTQYF. The CDR3 bases are TGTGCCAGCAGCTCAAACAGGGGCAGCACAGATACGCAGTATTTT.

Only one count was recorded for this clone. V and J are TRBV7-9 and TRBJ2-1; D may be TRBD1 (6 bases). Germline V gene sequence: CDR1 SEHNR, CDR2 FQNEAQ (reference sequence). Trimming took off 4 bases at V and 0 bases at J, with 10 bases between the two ends. This CDR3 comprises 15 residues. The DNA of the CDR3 is TGTGCCAGCAGCTCCGGGACACTCTCCTACAATGAGCAGTTCTTC. Translating gives CASSSGTLSYNEQFF. Combining the CDR3 with reference TRBV7-9 and TRBJ2-1 gives the whole variable domain DTGVSQNPRHKITKRGQNVTFRCDPISEHNRLYWYRQTLGQGPEFLTYFQNEAQLEKSRLLSDRFSAERPKGSFSTLEIQRTEQGDSAMYLCASSSGTLSYNEQFFGPGTRLTVL.

The J gene is TRBJ2-5, the V gene TRBV5-1; D remains unclear. The CDR3 is 14 residues long. Germline-derived CDR1 and CDR2 are SGHRS and YFSETQ. The V gene lost 0 bases and the J gene lost 5 bases, with 11 bases spanning the gap. CDR3 loop: CASSLEQPGETQYF. CDR3 in DNA: TGCGCCAGCAGCTTGGAACAGCCCGGGGAGACCCAGTACTTC.

The V gene is TRBV11-2, the J gene TRBJ2-1; perhaps TRBD1 as D (5 bases). V lost 6 bases to trimming and J lost 0 bases, with 15 bases between them. The germline V gene has CDR1 SGHAT and CDR2 FQNNGV. This CDR3 is built from 16 residues. This CDR3 reads CASRRWGRTSYNEQFF. CDR3 nucleotide sequence: TGTGCCAGCAGAAGATGGGGCAGAACCTCCTACAATGAGCAGTTCTTC.

This clone has more than one count but fewer than ten. V and J are TRBV6-1 and TRBJ1-5; TRBD1 aligns across 10 bases. This CDR3 comprises 16 residues. The V gene's germline CDR1 is MNHNS and CDR2 SASEGT. Germline trimming cut 2 bases from V and 6 bases from J; bases unmatched to any gene: 7. CDR3 sequence (DNA): TGTGCCAGCAGTGAAACGGCGACAGGGGGCCGTCAGCCCCAGCATTTT. It yields the protein CASSETATGGRQPQHF.

This clone was found a few times. The rearrangement joins TRBV7-2 to TRBJ2-1; D unresolved. Germline-derived CDR1 and CDR2 are SGHTA and FQGNSA. The V end lost 2 bases, the J end lost 4 bases, and 9 bases lay between the germline ends. This CDR3 has 14 residues. Written as DNA, the CDR3 is TGTGCCAGCAGCTTAACCAGCGTTTACAATGAGCAGTTCTTC. Its translation is CASSLTSVYNEQFF.

The chain combines TRBV11-2 with TRBJ2-7; tentatively, D is TRBD2 (6 bases). CDR3 size: 15 residues. Germline V gene sequence: CDR1 SGHAT, CDR2 FQNNGV. V was cut by 2 bases and J by 3 bases, with 14 bases left in between. Here the CDR3 DNA reads TGTGCCAGCAGCTTAACGGGGGACGGGAGCTACGAGCAGTACTTC. Translating gives CASSLTGDGSYEQYF.

The sample holds a few counts of this clone. J is TRBJ1-1 and V is TRBV5-1; D remains unclear. V lost 2 bases to trimming and J lost 1 base, with 6 bases between them. Germline CDR1 reads SGHRS; CDR2 reads YFSETQ. The CDR3 has 13 residues. The CDR3 loop reads CASSFSGNTEAFF. CDR3 coding DNA: TGCGCCAGCAGCTTCTCAGGGAACACTGAAGCTTTCTTT. Full variable domain (remainder filled in from reference TRBV5-1 and TRBJ1-1): KAGVTQTPRYLIKTRGQQVTLSCSPISGHRSVSWYQQTPGQGLQFLFEYFSETQRNKGNFPGRFSGRQFSNSRSEMNVSTLELGDSALYLCASSFSGNTEAFFGQGTRLTVV.

This chain uses TRBV29-1 with TRBJ2-7; no firm D call. Germline CDR1 and CDR2: SQVTM and ANQGSEA. V dropped 5 bases and J dropped 7 bases, with 9 bases sitting between them. This CDR3 has 10 residues. DNA of the CDR3: TGCAGCGTTTGGAACGGTGAGCAGTACTTC. Its translation is CSVWNGEQYF.

The rearrangement links TRBV5-1 to TRBJ2-1; maybe TRBD2 (6 bases). CDR1 SGHRS and CDR2 YFSETQ come from the germline V gene. The CDR3 runs to 16 residues. With 4 bases removed from V and 3 bases from J, the gap between germline ends came to 17 bases. The CDR3 spells CASSLATAGSYNEQFF. The CDR3 nucleotides read TGCGCCAGCAGCCTCGCTACAGCGGGCAGCTACAATGAGCAGTTCTTC.

This clone was found a few times. The CDR3 bases are TGTGCTAGTGGCCTAGGCGGGGGAGCGCAGCAGTACTTC. Translation: CASGLGGGAQQYF. This rearrangement joins TRBV12-5 to TRBJ2-7, with 7 nucleotides matching TRBD2. The V gene end was trimmed by 6 bases and the J gene end by 8 bases; junction bases not matched to a gene: 10. CDR3 length: 13 residues. CDR1 and CDR2 from the germline V gene are LGHNT and FRNRAP.

The chain employs TRBV29-1 and TRBJ2-1; 7 bases fit TRBD1. CDR1 is SQVTM, CDR2 ANQGSEA, per germline. The CDR3 is 14 residues long. The V gene end was trimmed by 4 bases and the J gene end by 1 base; junction bases not matched to a gene: 4. CDR3 region: CSVVARGSYNEQFF. DNA for the CDR3: TGCAGCGTTGTGGCCAGGGGGTCCTACAATGAGCAGTTCTTC.

This clone was counted between two and nine times. This chain links TRBV5-1 with TRBJ2-1, with 8 bases aligning to TRBD2. The CDR3 consists of 16 residues. Germline CDR1 and CDR2: SGHRS and YFSETQ. With V trimmed by 2 bases and J by 4 bases, 8 bases remained unmatched. The CDR3: CASSLSGTRGYNEQFF. The CDR3, as DNA: TGCGCCAGCAGCTTAAGTGGGACTAGGGGGTACAATGAGCAGTTCTTC.

This clone was seen more than once but under ten times. This chain connects TRBV30 to TRBJ1-5, with D maybe TRBD1 (5 bases). Trimming cost V 0 bases and J 1 base, with 7 bases left between them. Germline V gives CDR1 GTSNPN, CDR2 SVGIG (reference sequence). The CDR3 has 14 amino acids. The CDR3 region is CAWSVGASNQPQHF. CDR3 nucleotides: TGTGCCTGGAGTGTCGGGGCGAGCAATCAGCCCCAGCATTTT.